This T cell receptor (beta chain) originates from a study of vaccination and CD4 T cells after COVID-19. Study at large: Post-vaccination specimens were collected at a median of roughly 78 days following dose two (range 14 to 241).

To note about this clonotype: Its antigen is unidentified.

With the Oncomine TCR Beta short-read assay, DNA from cultured CD4+ T cells was sequenced. Each CDR3 protein gets one entry after TCRdb re-called the PCR reads with MiXCR. The data hold approximately 13,000 distinct CDR3 sequences, with 60% observed a single time. Treatment given: approximately nine-day PBMC culture with coronavirus spike peptide pools or control peptides (ViraFEST assay). Study-wide results and limits: Researchers report that 304 of 307 vaccine-specific clones in convalescent patients proved spike mono-reactive. Median numbers of SARS-CoV-2-reactive clonotypes increased from around 20 to 38 (not a significant change).

The TCR sequence derives from a human donor who had recovered from COVID-19. Sequencing was carried out using CD4+ T cells from blood, cultured in vitro.

The CDR3 spells CASRPSSGELFF. CDR3 coding DNA: TGTGCCAGCAGGCCTAGTTCCGGGGAGCTGTTTTTT. The rearrangement uses TRBV7-9 and TRBJ2-2; no clear D gene. This CDR3 is 12 amino acids long. The V gene lost 6 bases and the J gene lost 6 bases, with 8 bases spanning the gap. Germline values: CDR1 SEHNR, CDR2 FQNEAQ (reference sequence).